Sequencing of this T cell receptor (beta chain) was carried out in a study of beta chain features in type 1 diabetes. Study-level results: cDNA-based reads could over-represent cells with high TCR expression. There was a moderate but significant shortening of TCRB CDR3s in all four CD4+ subsets of Type 1 diabetes patients. Here, the possible influence of HLA type (on TCRB rearrangement) remained unresolved.

Cell sorting via CD45RO/CCR7/CD25/CD127/CD95/CD27 was performed to obtain CD4+ naive, central memory, regulatory and stem cell-like memory cells. Investigators reverse transcribed all isolated RNA, so they sequenced expressed TCRB transcripts. Generated by immunoSEQ multiplex PCR, the TCRdb table keeps only in-frame clones and is missing some. The profile covers almost 350,000 clones, with around 9% appearing a single time and more than 0.8% taken by the ten largest. The CDR3 is 16 residues long. Germline V gene data show CDR1 as LNHDA and CDR2 as SQIVND (reference sequence). Trimming removed 3 bases at V and 2 bases at J, with 17 bases between. To note about this clone: Antigen unknown.

Sequenced material: central memory CD4+ T cells from blood. This sequence originates from a man younger than 45 with type 1 diabetes. V usage is TRBV19 and J usage is TRBJ2-7; D perhaps matches TRBD2 (6 bases). CDR3 bases: TGTGCCAGTAGTATGACCCGCGGGACGGGAGCCTACGAGCAGTACTTC. Encoded protein: CASSMTRGTGAYEQYF.